The 11 T cell receptor beta chains below come from one sample, sequenced in a study of T cell responses to AZD1222 COVID-19 vaccine (dated by TCRdb to the early 2020s). The time point label for this specimen denotes: about 28 days (+/-7) after the second vaccine dose. Interpreted using the paper, the treatment or condition label stands for: meningococcal conjugate vaccine given as trial control. Libraries were made using the immunoSEQ multiplex PCR assay. The table was pulled from immuneACCESS by TCRdb, which kept in-frame rearrangements only. Such tables lose some clones; where checked, under half of the loss comes from unresolved V genes, and the rest has no known cause. In all, the sample holds about 200,000 clones, and about 92% of those were seen once. Clones ranked in the top ten supply roughly 4% of the sample. The specimen was peripheral blood, collected 28 days after the second dose of the MenACWY control vaccine. These receptors originate from an adult who received the MenACWY meningococcal vaccine as a control.

V gene TRBV19 combines with J gene TRBJ1-1; TRBD1 is a possible D gene (6 bases). Trimming left V 1 base short and J 4 bases short, with 10 bases between. Germline CDR1 and CDR2: LNHDA and SQIVND (reference sequence). This CDR3 is built from 14 residues. The CDR3: CASSIGGASTEAFF. CDR3 DNA: TGTGCCAGTAGTATAGGGGGGGCGAGCACTGAAGCTTTCTTT. The variable domain in full, with the rest retrieved from reference TRBV19 and TRBJ1-1, is DGGITQSPKYLFRKEGQNVTLSCEQNLNHDAMYWYRQDPGQGLRLIYYSQIVNDFQKGDIAEGYSVSREKKESFPLTVTSAQKNPTAFYLCASSIGGASTEAFFGQGTRLTVV.

J is TRBJ1-3 and V is TRBV10-2, with TRBD1 matching over 7 bases. The CDR3 is 15 amino acids. The germline V gene has CDR1 WSHSY and CDR2 SAAADI. V dropped 8 bases and J dropped 0; count of bases not matched to a gene: 7. The DNA of the CDR3 is TGCGCCAGCGCCGGGACAGATAGCTCTGGAAACACCATATATTTT. Amino acid sequence: CASAGTDSSGNTIYF.

This clone was detected once. The chain employs TRBV30 and TRBJ2-5; maybe TRBD1 (7 bases). The CDR3 contains 18 residues. Germline assignment: CDR1 GTSNPN and CDR2 SVGIG (reference sequence). V was cut by 1 base and J by 2 bases, with 23 bases left in between. The CDR3 sequence is CAWSAGGLGGALQETQYF. The CDR3 region has the DNA TGTGCCTGGAGTGCAGGGGGTCTGGGGGGCGCTCTTCAAGAGACCCAGTACTTC.

The chain uses TRBV27 and TRBJ1-1, with TRBD1 matching 7 bases. This CDR3 contains 15 residues. Germline CDR1 is MNHEY and CDR2 is SMNVEV (reference sequence). The V gene end was trimmed by 6 bases and the J gene end by 1 base; junction bases not matched to a gene: 8. DNA for the CDR3: TGTGCCAGCAGAGGGAGGACAGGAACGAACACTGAAGCTTTCTTT. Translation: CASRGRTGTNTEAFF.

The chain links TRBV3-1 (or the pseudogene TRBV3-2) to TRBJ2-7, with D perhaps matching TRBD1 (6 bases). Trimming removed 7 bases at V and 7 bases at J, with 14 bases between. The CDR3 runs 12 residues. Germline CDR1 LGHDT, CDR2 YNNKEL (reference sequence). The CDR3 is CASNGAGDEQYF. Written as DNA, the CDR3 is TGTGCCAGCAATGGGGCAGGGGATGAGCAGTACTTC.

The gene calls are TRBV11-2 and TRBJ1-2, with 7 nucleotides matching TRBD1. The CDR3 has 15 residues. Germline V lookup: CDR1 SGHAT, CDR2 FQNNGV. J lost 2 bases, V lost 5 bases, and 8 bases had no gene match. The CDR3 DNA is TGTGCCAGCAGCGCCCGACAGGGTCTCAACTATGGCTACACCTTC. It is translated as CASSARQGLNYGYTF.

The chain has TRBV18 and TRBJ1-4, with D possibly TRBD1 on 5 matching bases. V was pared by 3 bases and J by 4 bases, with 18 bases between. The CDR3 is made up of 17 amino acids. Germline CDR1 and CDR2: KGHSH and LQKENI. CDR3 region: CASSPFNTGASNEKLFF. CDR3 nucleotide sequence: TGTGCCAGCTCACCCTTTAATACAGGCGCGAGTAATGAAAAACTGTTTTTT.

The chain links TRBV5-5 to TRBJ1-4; D is perhaps TRBD1 (6 bases). From germline, CDR1 is SGHKS and CDR2 YYEKEE (reference sequence). The CDR3 is 13 amino acids. V was trimmed by 0 bases and J by 11 bases, leaving 11 bases between them. The CDR3 loop is CASSLAVGGKLFF. CDR3 sequence (DNA): TGTGCCAGCAGCTTGGCGGTAGGGGGGAAACTGTTTTTT.

The rearrangement joins TRBV30 to TRBJ2-5; 13 nucleotides align to TRBD2. The CDR3 is 15 residues long. CDR1 and CDR2 from the germline V gene are GTSNPN and SVGIG (reference sequence). Losses at the gene ends were 3 bases for V and 5 bases for J; bases not matched to a gene: 6. The CDR3 is CAWRGTSGKRETQYF. The CDR3 DNA follows: TGTGCCTGGAGAGGGACTAGCGGGAAACGGGAGACCCAGTACTTC. The variable domain in full, completed from reference TRBV30 and TRBJ2-5, reads SQTIHQWPATLVQPVGSPLSLECTVEGTSNPNLYWYRQAAGRGLQLLFYSVGIGQISSEVPQNLSASRPQDRQFILSSKKLLLSDSGFYLCAWRGTSGKRETQYFGPGTRLLVL.

This sequence joins TRBV28 and TRBJ1-1; TRBD1 is a possible D gene (5 bases). Trimming removed 2 bases at V and 2 bases at J, with 12 bases between. Germline V gene sequence: CDR1 MDHEN, CDR2 SYDVKM. This CDR3 comprises 15 residues. As DNA, the CDR3 is TGTGCCAGCAGTTTAAGGGGAGTGGGAAACACTGAAGCTTTCTTT. Translated, it gives CASSLRGVGNTEAFF. The whole variable domain, remainder taken from reference TRBV28 and TRBJ1-1, is DVKVTQSSRYLVKRTGEKVFLECVQDMDHENMFWYRQDPGLGLRLIYFSYDVKMKEKGDIPEGYSVSREKKERFSLILESASTNQTSMYLCASSLRGVGNTEAFFGQGTRLTVV.

The V and J genes are TRBV6-4 and TRBJ2-2; D might be TRBD1 (6 bases). Trimming removed 5 bases at V and 5 bases at J, with 12 bases between. Germline lookup yields CDR1 MRHNA and CDR2 SNTAGT. The CDR3 has 14 amino acids. CDR3 nucleotides: TGTGCCAGCAGTACCTACAGGGATACCGGGGAGCTGTTTTTT. This codes for CASSTYRDTGELFF.